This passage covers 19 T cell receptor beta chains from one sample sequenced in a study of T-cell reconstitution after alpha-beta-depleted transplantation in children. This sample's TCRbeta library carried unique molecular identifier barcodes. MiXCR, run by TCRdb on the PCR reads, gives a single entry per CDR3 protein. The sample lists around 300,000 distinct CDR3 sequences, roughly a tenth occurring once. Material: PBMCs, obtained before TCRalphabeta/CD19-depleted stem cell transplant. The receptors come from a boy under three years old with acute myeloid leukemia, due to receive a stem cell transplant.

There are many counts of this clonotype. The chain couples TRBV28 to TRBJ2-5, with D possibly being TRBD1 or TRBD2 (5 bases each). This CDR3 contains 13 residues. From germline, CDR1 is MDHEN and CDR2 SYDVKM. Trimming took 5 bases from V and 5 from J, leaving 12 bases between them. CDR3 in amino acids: CASSRRDRETQYF. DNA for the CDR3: TGTGCCAGCAGTCGCCGGGACCGGGAGACCCAGTACTTC.

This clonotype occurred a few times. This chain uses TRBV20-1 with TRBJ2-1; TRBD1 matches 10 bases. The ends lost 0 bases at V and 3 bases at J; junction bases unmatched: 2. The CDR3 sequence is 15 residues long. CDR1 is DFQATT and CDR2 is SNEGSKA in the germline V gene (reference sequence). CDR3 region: CSARDGTGVYNEQFF. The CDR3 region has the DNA TGCAGTGCTAGAGATGGGACAGGGGTCTACAATGAGCAGTTCTTC.

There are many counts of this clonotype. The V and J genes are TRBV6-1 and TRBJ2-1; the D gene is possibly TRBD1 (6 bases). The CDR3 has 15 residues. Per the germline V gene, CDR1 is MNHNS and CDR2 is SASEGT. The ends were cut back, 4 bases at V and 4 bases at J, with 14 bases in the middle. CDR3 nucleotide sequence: TGTGCCAGCAGTGGGATGACGGACAGATACAATGAGCAGTTCTTC. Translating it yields CASSGMTDRYNEQFF.

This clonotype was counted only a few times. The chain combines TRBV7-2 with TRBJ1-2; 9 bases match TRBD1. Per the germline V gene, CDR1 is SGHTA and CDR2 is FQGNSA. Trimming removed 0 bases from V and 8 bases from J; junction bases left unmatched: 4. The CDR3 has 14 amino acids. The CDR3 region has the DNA TGTGCCAGCAGCTTAGCTCCGGGACAGGGAGGCTACACCTTC. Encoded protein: CASSLAPGQGGYTF.

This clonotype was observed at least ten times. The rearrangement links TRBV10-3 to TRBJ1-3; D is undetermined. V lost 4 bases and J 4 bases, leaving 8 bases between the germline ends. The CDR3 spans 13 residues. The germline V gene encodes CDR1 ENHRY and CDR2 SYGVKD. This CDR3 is CAISGTGGNTIYF. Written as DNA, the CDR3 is TGTGCCATCAGTGGGACGGGCGGAAACACCATATATTTT.

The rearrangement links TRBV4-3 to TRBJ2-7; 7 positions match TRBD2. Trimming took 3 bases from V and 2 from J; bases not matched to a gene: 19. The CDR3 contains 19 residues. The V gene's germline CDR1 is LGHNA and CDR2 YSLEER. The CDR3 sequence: CASSQALAGVKYGTYEQYF. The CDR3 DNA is TGCGCCAGCAGCCAGGCCTTGGCGGGAGTAAAATATGGCACCTACGAGCAGTACTTC.

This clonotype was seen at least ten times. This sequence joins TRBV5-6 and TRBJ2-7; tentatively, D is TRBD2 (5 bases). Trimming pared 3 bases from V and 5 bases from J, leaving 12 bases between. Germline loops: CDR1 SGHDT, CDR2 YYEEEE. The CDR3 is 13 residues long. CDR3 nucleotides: TGTGCCAGCAGCTACGGGATCCCGGACGAGCAGTACTTC. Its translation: CASSYGIPDEQYF.

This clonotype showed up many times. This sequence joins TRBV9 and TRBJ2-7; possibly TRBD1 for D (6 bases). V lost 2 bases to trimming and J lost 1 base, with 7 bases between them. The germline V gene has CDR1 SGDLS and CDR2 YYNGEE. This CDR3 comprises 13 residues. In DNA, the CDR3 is TGTGCCAGCAGCGTTACAGGGTCCTACGAGCAGTACTTC. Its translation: CASSVTGSYEQYF.

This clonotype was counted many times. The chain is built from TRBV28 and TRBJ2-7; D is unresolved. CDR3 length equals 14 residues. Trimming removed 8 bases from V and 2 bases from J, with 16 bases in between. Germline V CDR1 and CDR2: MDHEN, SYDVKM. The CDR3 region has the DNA TGTGCCAGCGGATATAGTGGGCTGACCTACGAGCAGTACTTC. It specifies CASGYSGLTYEQYF.

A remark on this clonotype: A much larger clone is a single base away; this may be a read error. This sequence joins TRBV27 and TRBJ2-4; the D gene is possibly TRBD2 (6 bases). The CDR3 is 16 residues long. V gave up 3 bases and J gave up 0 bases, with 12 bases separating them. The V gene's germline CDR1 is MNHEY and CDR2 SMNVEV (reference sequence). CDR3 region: CASSFRSGLAKNIQYF. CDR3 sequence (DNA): TGTGCCAGCAGTTTCAGGAGCGGGCTAGCCAAAAACATTCAGTACTTC.

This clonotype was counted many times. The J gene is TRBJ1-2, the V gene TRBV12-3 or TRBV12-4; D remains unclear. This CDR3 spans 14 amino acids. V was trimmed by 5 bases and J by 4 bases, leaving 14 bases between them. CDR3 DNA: TGTGCCAGCAGTCGACTGGGCCCAAGCTATGGCTACACCTTC. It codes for CASSRLGPSYGYTF.

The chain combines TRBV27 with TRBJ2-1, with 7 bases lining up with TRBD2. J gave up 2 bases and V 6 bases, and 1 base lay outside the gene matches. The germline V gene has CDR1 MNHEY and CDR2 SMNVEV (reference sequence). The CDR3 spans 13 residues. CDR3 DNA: TGTGCCAGCAGAAGCGGGGCCTACAATGAGCAGTTCTTC. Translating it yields CASRSGAYNEQFF.

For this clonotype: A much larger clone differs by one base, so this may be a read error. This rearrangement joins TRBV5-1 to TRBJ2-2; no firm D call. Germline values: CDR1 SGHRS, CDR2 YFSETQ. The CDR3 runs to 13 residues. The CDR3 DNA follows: TGCGCCAGCAGATTGGGTGCTCCCGGGGAGCTGTTTTTT. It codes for CASRLGAPGELFF.

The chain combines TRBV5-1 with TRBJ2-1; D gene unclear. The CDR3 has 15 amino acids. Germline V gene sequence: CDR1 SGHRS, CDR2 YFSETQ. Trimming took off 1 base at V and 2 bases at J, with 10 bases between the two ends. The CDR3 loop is CASSLSTLTYNEQFF. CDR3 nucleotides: TGCGCCAGCAGCTTGTCGACCCTCACCTACAATGAGCAGTTCTTC.

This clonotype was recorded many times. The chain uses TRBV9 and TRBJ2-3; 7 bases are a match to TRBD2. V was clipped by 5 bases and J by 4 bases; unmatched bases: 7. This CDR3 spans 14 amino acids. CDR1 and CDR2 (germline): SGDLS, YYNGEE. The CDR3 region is CASRGDYDPDTQYF. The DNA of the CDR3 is TGTGCCAGCAGGGGGGACTACGACCCAGATACGCAGTATTTT.

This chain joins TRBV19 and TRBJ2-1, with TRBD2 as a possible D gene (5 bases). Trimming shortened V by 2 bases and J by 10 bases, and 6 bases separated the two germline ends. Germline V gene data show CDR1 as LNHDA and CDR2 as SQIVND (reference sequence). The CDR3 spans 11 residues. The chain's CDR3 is CASSIRREQFF. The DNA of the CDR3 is TGTGCCAGTAGTATAAGGAGGGAGCAGTTCTTC.

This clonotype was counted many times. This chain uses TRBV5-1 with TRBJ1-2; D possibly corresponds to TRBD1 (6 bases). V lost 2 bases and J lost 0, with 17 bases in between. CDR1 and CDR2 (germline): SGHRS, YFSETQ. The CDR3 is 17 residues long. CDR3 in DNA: TGCGCCAGCAGCTTCGAAGGCAGGGGAACAGCTAACTATGGCTACACCTTC. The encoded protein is CASSFEGRGTANYGYTF.

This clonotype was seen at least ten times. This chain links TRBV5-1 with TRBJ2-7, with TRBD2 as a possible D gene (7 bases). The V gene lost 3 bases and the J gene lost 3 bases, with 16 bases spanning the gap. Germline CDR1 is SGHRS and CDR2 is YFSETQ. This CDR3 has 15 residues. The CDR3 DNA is TGCGCCAGCAGCTCCCCTGGGAGGGGGTACTACGAGCAGTACTTC. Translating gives CASSSPGRGYYEQYF.

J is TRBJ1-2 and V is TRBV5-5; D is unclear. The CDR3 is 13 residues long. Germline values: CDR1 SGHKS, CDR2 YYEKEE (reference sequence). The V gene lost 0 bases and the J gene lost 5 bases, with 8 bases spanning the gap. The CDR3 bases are TGTGCCAGCAGCTTGGTCGGGGAATATGGCTACACCTTC. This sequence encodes CASSLVGEYGYTF. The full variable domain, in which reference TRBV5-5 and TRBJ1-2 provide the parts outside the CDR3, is DAGVTQSPTHLIKTRGQQVTLRCSPISGHKSVSWYQQVLGQGPQFIFQYYEKEERGRGNFPDRFSARQFPNYSSELNVNALLLGDSALYLCASSLVGEYGYTFGSGTRLTVV.